This T cell receptor (beta chain) came from a study of T cell clusters in autoimmune cytopenias. TRB amplification used 200 to 250 ng of peripheral blood genomic DNA. TRB rearrangements were amplified by touch-down multiplex PCR with mixed TRB-A/B primers. From the multiplex PCR reads, TCRdb lists one entry per CDR3 protein and no DNA. The sample totals under 8,500 distinct CDR3 sequences. Germline V lookup: CDR1 MNHEY, CDR2 SVGEGT. The CDR3 is 11 amino acids. This same sample was also taken into another study, of T cell repertoires in aging, cancer and after chemotherapy. That publication notes: About 9 million TCR reads were in the whole dataset. Healthy donors lost TCR diversity with age mainly through richness, cancer patients through richness and evenness.

The source is a human donor in good health. The V and J genes are TRBV6-2 or TRBV6-3 and TRBJ2-1. The source material was peripheral blood. CDR3 amino acids: CASSWTDEQFF.